This TCR beta chain was sequenced for a study of cytomegalovirus exposure and HLA in healthy donors. Study conclusions and caveats: The authors enumerated around 150 TCR beta chains as linked to cytomegalovirus.

Germline assignment: CDR1 MDHEN and CDR2 SYDVKM. V lost 0 bases to trimming and J lost 1 base, with 9 bases between them. This CDR3 has 15 amino acids. Vbeta (60) and Jbeta (13) primers were used in the PCR. Data came from immunoSEQ multiplex PCR; TCRdb stores just in-frame clones and leaves some out. The sample shows about 140,000 clones, around 73% of them seen only once. Of note for this clone: The antigen remains undetermined.

Sequencing was performed on PBMCs. This TCR derives from a female donor in good health and CMV-seronegative. The chain joins TRBV28 to TRBJ2-5; D may be TRBD2 (5 bases). The CDR3 here is CASSLWVASQETQYF. The DNA for the CDR3 is TGTGCCAGCAGTTTATGGGTAGCGAGCCAAGAGACCCAGTACTTC.